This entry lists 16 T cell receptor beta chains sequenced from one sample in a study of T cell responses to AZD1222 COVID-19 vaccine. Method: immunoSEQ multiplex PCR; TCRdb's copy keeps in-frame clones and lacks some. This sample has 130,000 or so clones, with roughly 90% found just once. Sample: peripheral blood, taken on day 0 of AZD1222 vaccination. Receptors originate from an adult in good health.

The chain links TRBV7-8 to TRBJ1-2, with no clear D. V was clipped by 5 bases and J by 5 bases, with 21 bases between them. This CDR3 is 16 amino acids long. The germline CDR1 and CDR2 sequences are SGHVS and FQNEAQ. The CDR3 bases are TGTGCCAGCAGCCCGGAATCAGTCCTGGGGTTTTATGGCTACACCTTC. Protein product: CASSPESVLGFYGYTF.

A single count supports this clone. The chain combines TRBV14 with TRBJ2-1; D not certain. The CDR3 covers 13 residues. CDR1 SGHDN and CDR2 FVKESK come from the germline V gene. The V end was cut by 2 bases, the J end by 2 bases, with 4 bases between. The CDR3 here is CASSQNTYNEQFF. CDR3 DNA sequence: TGTGCCAGCAGCCAAAACACCTACAATGAGCAGTTCTTC.

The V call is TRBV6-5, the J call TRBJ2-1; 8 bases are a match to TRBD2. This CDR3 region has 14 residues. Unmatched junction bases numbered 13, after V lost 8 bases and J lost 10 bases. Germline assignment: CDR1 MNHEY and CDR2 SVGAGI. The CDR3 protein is CASGEGAGALEQFF. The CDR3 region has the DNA TGTGCCAGCGGGGAGGGAGCGGGAGCTCTGGAGCAGTTCTTC.

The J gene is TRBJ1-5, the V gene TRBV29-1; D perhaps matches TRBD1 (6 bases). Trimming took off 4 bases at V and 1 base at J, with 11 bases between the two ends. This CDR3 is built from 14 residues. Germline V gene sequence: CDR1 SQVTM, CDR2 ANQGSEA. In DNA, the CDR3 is TGCAGCGTTGCCCTGGGGGCAAGCAATCAGCCCCAGCATTTT. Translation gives CSVALGASNQPQHF.

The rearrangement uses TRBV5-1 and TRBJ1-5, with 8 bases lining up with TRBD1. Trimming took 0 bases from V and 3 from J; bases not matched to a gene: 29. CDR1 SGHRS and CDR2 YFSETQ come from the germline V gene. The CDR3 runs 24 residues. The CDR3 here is CASSLANTIQEFRTGPQVNQPQHF. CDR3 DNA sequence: TGCGCCAGCAGCTTGGCGAACACAATTCAAGAGTTTCGGACAGGGCCCCAAGTCAATCAGCCCCAGCATTTT.

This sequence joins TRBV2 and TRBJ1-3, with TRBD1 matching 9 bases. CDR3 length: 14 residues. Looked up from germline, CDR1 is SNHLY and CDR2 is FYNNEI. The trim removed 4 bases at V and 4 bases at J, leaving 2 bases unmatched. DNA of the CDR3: TGTGCCAGCAGTGCGGGACAGGGCGGAAACACCATATATTTT. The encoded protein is CASSAGQGGNTIYF.

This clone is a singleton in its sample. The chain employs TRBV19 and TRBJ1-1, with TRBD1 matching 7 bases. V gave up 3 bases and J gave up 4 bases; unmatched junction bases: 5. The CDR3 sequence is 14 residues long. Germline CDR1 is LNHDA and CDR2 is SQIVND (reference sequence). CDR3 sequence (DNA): TGTGCCAGTAGTATCGTCGGGACAGCCACTGAAGCTTTCTTT. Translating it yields CASSIVGTATEAFF. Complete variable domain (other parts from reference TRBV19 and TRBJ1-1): DGGITQSPKYLFRKEGQNVTLSCEQNLNHDAMYWYRQDPGQGLRLIYYSQIVNDFQKGDIAEGYSVSREKKESFPLTVTSAQKNPTAFYLCASSIVGTATEAFFGQGTRLTVV.

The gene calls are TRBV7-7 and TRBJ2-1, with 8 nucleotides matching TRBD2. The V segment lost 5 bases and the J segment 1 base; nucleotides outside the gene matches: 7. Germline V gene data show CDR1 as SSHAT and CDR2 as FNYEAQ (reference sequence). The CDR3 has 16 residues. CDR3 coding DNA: TGTGCCAGCAGCCCCAATAGCGGGACGTCCTACAATGAGCAGTTCTTC. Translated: CASSPNSGTSYNEQFF.

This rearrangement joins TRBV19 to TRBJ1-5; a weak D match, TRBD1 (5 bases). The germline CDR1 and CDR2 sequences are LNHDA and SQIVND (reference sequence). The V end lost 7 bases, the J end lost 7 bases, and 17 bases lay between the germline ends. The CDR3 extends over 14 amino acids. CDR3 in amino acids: CASTSQGFRQPQHF. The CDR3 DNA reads TGTGCCAGTACCTCCCAGGGCTTCCGACAGCCCCAGCATTTT.

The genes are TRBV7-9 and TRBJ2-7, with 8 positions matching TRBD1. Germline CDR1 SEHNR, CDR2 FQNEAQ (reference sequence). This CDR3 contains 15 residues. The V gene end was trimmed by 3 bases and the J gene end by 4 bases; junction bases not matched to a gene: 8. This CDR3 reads CASSFSQGAEYEQYF. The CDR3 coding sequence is TGTGCCAGCAGCTTCTCGCAGGGGGCTGAATACGAGCAGTACTTC.

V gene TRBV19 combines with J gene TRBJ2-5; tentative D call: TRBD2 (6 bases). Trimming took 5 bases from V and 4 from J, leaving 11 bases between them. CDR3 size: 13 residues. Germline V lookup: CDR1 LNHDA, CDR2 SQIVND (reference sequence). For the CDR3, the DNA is TGTGCCAGTAGTCGACTAGATTCAGAGACCCAGTACTTC. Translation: CASSRLDSETQYF.

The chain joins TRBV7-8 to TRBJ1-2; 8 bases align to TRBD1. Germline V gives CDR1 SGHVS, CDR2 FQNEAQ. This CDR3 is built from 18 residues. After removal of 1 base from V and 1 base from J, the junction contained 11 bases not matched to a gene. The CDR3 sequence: CASSLERPTGANNYGYTF. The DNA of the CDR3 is TGTGCCAGCAGCTTAGAACGGCCGACAGGGGCCAATAACTATGGCTACACCTTC.

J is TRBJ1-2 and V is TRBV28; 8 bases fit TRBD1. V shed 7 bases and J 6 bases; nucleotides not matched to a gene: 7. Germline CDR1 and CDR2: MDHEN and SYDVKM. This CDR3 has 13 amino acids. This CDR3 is CASKLTGENGYTF. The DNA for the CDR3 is TGTGCCAGCAAACTGACAGGGGAGAATGGCTACACCTTC.

CDR3 bases: TGTGCCAGCTCATCGGACAGCTATGGCTACACCTTC. Amino acids: CASSSDSYGYTF. The chain links TRBV18 to TRBJ1-2, with D possibly matching TRBD1 (6 bases). V was trimmed by 5 bases and J by 4 bases, leaving 8 bases between them. The germline V gene has CDR1 KGHSH and CDR2 LQKENI. CDR3 size: 12 residues. Together with reference TRBV18 and TRBJ1-2, the CDR3 gives the full variable domain: NAGVMQNPRHLVRRRGQEARLRCSPMKGHSHVYWYRQLPEEGLKFMVYLQKENIIDESGMPKERFSAEFPKEGPSILRIQQVVRGDSAAYFCASSSDSYGYTFGSGTRLTVV.

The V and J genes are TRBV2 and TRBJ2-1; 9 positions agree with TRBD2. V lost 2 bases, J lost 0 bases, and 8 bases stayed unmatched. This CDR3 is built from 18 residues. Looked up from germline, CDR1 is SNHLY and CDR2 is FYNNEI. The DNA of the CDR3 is TGTGCCAGCAGTGAACCGGGCGGGAGGGTTAGCTCCTACAATGAGCAGTTCTTC. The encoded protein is CASSEPGGRVSSYNEQFF.

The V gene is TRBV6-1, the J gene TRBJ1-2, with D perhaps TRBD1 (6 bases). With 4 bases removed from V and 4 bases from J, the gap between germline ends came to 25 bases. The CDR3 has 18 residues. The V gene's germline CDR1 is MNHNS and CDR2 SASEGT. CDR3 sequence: CASSVRSAGKGGSYGYTF. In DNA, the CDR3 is TGTGCCAGCAGTGTCCGAAGCGCCGGCAAGGGGGGGAGCTATGGCTACACCTTC.